One and the same sample provided the 18 T cell receptor beta chains below, sequenced in a study of blood T cell repertoires in COVID-19. The table came from immunoSEQ multiplex PCR; TCRdb's copy has only in-frame clones and leaves some out. Of 170,000 or so clones listed, 75% to 90% are singletons. The sequenced sample was PBMCs or T cells enriched from blood (not recorded which). These receptors were collected from a man aged 35-49 years who had recovered from COVID-19.

The chain employs TRBV25-1 and TRBJ1-1; possibly TRBD1 for D (5 bases). Trimming removed 4 bases at V and 1 base at J, with 7 bases between. The CDR3 has 13 amino acids. Germline values: CDR1 MGHDK, CDR2 SYGVNS. CDR3 sequence (DNA): TGTGCCAGCAGTGCCAGGGAGAACACTGAAGCTTTCTTT. Translating it yields CASSARENTEAFF.

The chain combines TRBV6-5 with TRBJ2-1; the D is unclear. V gave up 7 bases and J gave up 0 bases, with 7 bases separating them. The CDR3 covers 13 residues. The germline V gene has CDR1 MNHEY and CDR2 SVGAGI. The CDR3 sequence: CASMYSSYNEQFF. The CDR3 DNA sequence: TGTGCCAGCATGTATAGCTCCTACAATGAGCAGTTCTTC.

The chain recombines TRBV7-2 with TRBJ1-4; 7 bases match TRBD1. This CDR3 region has 14 residues. Germline V CDR1 and CDR2: SGHTA, FQGNSA. V lost 5 bases to trimming and J lost 3 bases; unmatched junction nucleotides: 3. The CDR3 nucleotides are TGTGCCAGCAGCCCGACAGGGCCTAATGAAAAACTGTTTTTT. This codes for CASSPTGPNEKLFF. Drawing the rest from reference TRBV7-2 and TRBJ1-4, the complete variable domain is GAGVSQSPSNKVTEKGKDVELRCDPISGHTALYWYRQSLGQGLEFLIYFQGNSAPDKSGLPSDRFSAERTGGSVSTLTIQRTQQEDSAVYLCASSPTGPNEKLFFGSGTQLSVL.

The gene calls are TRBV3-1 (or the pseudogene TRBV3-2) and TRBJ1-2; TRBD1 matches 7 bases. This CDR3 region has 14 residues. The germline V gene has CDR1 LGHDT and CDR2 YNNKEL (reference sequence). The J segment lost 1 base and the V segment lost 5 bases, leaving 4 bases of the junction unmatched. CDR3 protein: CASSRTGFNYGYTF. CDR3 nucleotide sequence: TGTGCCAGCAGCAGGACAGGATTTAACTATGGCTACACCTTC.

This clone was counted a few times. The genes are TRBV4-1 and TRBJ1-4; 10 bases agree with TRBD1. The germline V gene has CDR1 MGHRA and CDR2 YSYEKL. V lost 5 bases, J lost 11 bases, and 5 bases stayed unmatched. The CDR3 loop spans 13 amino acids. CDR3 region: CASSDRQGAKLFF. The CDR3 nucleotides read TGCGCCAGCAGCGATAGACAGGGGGCGAAACTGTTTTTT.

The chain links TRBV11-3 to TRBJ2-3; a possible D gene is TRBD2 (6 bases). Germline V gene data show CDR1 as SGHNT and CDR2 as YENEEA. The CDR3 consists of 13 residues. Trimming stripped 3 bases from V and 8 bases from J, with 12 bases between. CDR3 coding DNA: TGTGCCAGCAGCTTTCACCCCGGGGGTACGCAGTATTTT. Its translation: CASSFHPGGTQYF.

This clone was observed at least ten times. CDR3 nucleotide sequence: TGTGCCAGCAGTTTGGATTGGGGGGGGAGCTCCTACAATGAGCAGTTCTTC. This gives the protein CASSLDWGGSSYNEQFF. The chain employs TRBV27 and TRBJ2-1, with 7 bases lining up with TRBD2. CDR3 size: 17 residues. Germline V gene data show CDR1 as MNHEY and CDR2 as SMNVEV (reference sequence). Germline trimming cut 3 bases from V and 0 bases from J; bases unmatched to any gene: 8.

This sequence joins TRBV2 and TRBJ2-7, with D tentatively TRBD2 (5 bases). Germline V gives CDR1 SNHLY, CDR2 FYNNEI. Trimming cost V 4 bases and J 6 bases, with 10 bases left between them. The CDR3 is made up of 12 amino acids. This CDR3 is CASSGGRGEQYF. As DNA, the CDR3 is TGTGCCAGCAGTGGAGGGAGAGGCGAGCAGTACTTC.

The chain joins TRBV2 to TRBJ1-5; 7 nucleotides line up with TRBD1. The J segment lost 10 bases and the V segment lost 5 bases, leaving 8 bases of the junction unmatched. The length of the CDR3 is 13 residues. CDR1 is SNHLY, CDR2 FYNNEI, per germline. In nucleotides, the CDR3 is TGTGCCAGCAGTACAGGGGAAGGAGGTCCCCAGCATTTT. Its protein is CASSTGEGGPQHF. The entire variable domain, with the rest obtained from reference TRBV2 and TRBJ1-5, is as follows: EPEVTQTPSHQVTQMGQEVILRCVPISNHLYFYWYRQILGQKVEFLVSFYNNEISEKSEIFDDQFSVERPDGSNFTLKIRSTKLEDSAMYFCASSTGEGGPQHFGDGTRLSIL.

The V and J genes are TRBV29-1 and TRBJ1-2; TRBD1 is a possible D gene (6 bases). Germline values: CDR1 SQVTM, CDR2 ANQGSEA. This CDR3 spans 12 amino acids. V lost 4 bases, J lost 4 bases, and 10 bases lay in between. This CDR3 is CSVGDTSYGYTF. CDR3 bases: TGCAGCGTTGGGGACACCAGCTATGGCTACACCTTC.

The chain carries TRBV10-3 and TRBJ2-3, with D possibly being TRBD2 (6 bases). This CDR3 is 15 amino acids long. Germline V gene lookup returns CDR1 ENHRY and CDR2 SYGVKD. Trimming took off 4 bases at V and 0 bases at J, with 11 bases between the two ends. Written as DNA, the CDR3 is TGTGCCATCAGTGGGGCTAGCGCAAGCACAGATACGCAGTATTTT. Protein sequence: CAISGASASTDTQYF.

The chain uses TRBV30 and TRBJ1-5; D gene unclear. CDR1 is GTSNPN, CDR2 SVGIG, per germline (reference sequence). Trimming stripped 4 bases from V and 2 bases from J, with 9 bases between. The CDR3 runs to 13 residues. The CDR3 DNA reads TGTGCCTGGAATAGTCAGGGCAATCAGCCCCAGCATTTT. Translation: CAWNSQGNQPQHF.

The V gene is TRBV30, the J gene TRBJ2-1; TRBD1 matches at 7 bases. Germline CDR1 is GTSNPN and CDR2 is SVGIG (reference sequence). The CDR3 spans 14 residues. Trimming removed 4 bases from V and 5 bases from J; junction bases left unmatched: 8. This CDR3 reads CAWNIGTENNEQFF. The CDR3 bases are TGTGCCTGGAATATTGGGACAGAGAACAATGAGCAGTTCTTC.

The chain recombines TRBV4-1 with TRBJ1-5, with a tentative D call TRBD1 (5 bases). The ends were cut back, 4 bases at V and 1 base at J, with 8 bases in the middle. Germline CDR1 is MGHRA and CDR2 is YSYEKL. The CDR3 has 14 residues. As DNA, the CDR3 is TGCGCCAGCAGCCCTGACAGCAGCAATCAGCCCCAGCATTTT. It encodes CASSPDSSNQPQHF.

The rearrangement links TRBV27 to TRBJ2-2, with 8 bases that match TRBD1. The CDR3 is 17 amino acids. Looked up from germline, CDR1 is MNHEY and CDR2 is SMNVEV (reference sequence). The junction had 8 bases not matched to a gene; V was cut back by 4 bases and J by 1 base. The CDR3 loop is CASSSRRQGKNTGELFF. The CDR3 DNA follows: TGTGCCAGCAGTTCGCGCCGACAGGGGAAGAACACCGGGGAGCTGTTTTTT.

V and J are TRBV5-1 and TRBJ2-1, with TRBD1 as a possible D gene (5 bases). Per the germline V gene, CDR1 is SGHRS and CDR2 is YFSETQ. The ends were cut back, 2 bases at V and 1 base at J, with 25 bases in the middle. The CDR3 extends over 20 amino acids. CDR3 DNA: TGCGCCAGCAGCTTTTGGAGTGGCGCTTCTGGACATTTATCCTACAATGAGCAGTTCTTC. Its protein product is CASSFWSGASGHLSYNEQFF.

This rearrangement joins TRBV6-5 to TRBJ1-2; 9 bases align to TRBD1. V shed 2 bases and J 8 bases; nucleotides not matched to a gene: 3. This CDR3 contains 13 residues. Germline loops: CDR1 MNHEY, CDR2 SVGAGI. In nucleotides, the CDR3 is TGTGCCAGCAGTTACGACGGACAGGGGGGCTACACCTTC. Protein: CASSYDGQGGYTF.

The CDR3 sequence is CASSVGERSPLHF. DNA for the CDR3: TGTGCCAGCAGCGTAGGGGAGCGTTCACCCCTCCACTTT. The V gene is TRBV9, the J gene TRBJ1-6; unclear D gene. Trimming shortened V by 0 bases and J by 9 bases, and 7 bases separated the two germline ends. Germline assignment: CDR1 SGDLS and CDR2 YYNGEE. The CDR3 is 13 residues long.